This T cell receptor (beta chain) derives from a study of PD-1 blockade in classical Hodgkin lymphoma. Each of the patients experienced relapse following autologous stem cell transplantation, and their brentuximab vedotin exposure differed. The CD4+ T cells used were purified from thawed PBMCs through magnetic negative selection. Sequencing was performed with immunoSEQ multiplex PCR; in TCRdb, only in-frame clones are kept and a portion is missing. This table holds roughly 6,000 clones, less than 80% found once. The study, taken as a whole, reports: Some patients began nivolumab under 1 year after ASCT. These patients were excluded from later analyses. A reduction in baseline TCR diversity was reportedly seen in newly diagnosed patients relative to healthy donors.

Comment on this clone: Its antigen is unidentified.

Germline lookup yields CDR1 MNHEY and CDR2 SVGAGI. This CDR3 is 15 amino acids long. Trimming pared 3 bases from V and 3 bases from J, leaving 9 bases between. This clonotype was sampled from a human donor with classical Hodgkin lymphoma. Sequenced material: CD4+ T cells from blood, taken at baseline. The rearrangement uses TRBV6-5 and TRBJ1-6, with a tentative D call TRBD1 (5 bases). CDR3 protein: CASSYTRDYNSPLHF. The CDR3 bases are TGTGCCAGCAGTTATACCAGGGACTATAATTCACCCCTCCACTTT.